One sample yielded the 5 T cell receptor beta chains listed below, sequenced in a study of T cell changes during pregnancy in multiple sclerosis. Assay used: immunoSEQ multiplex PCR; TCRdb lists only in-frame clones, some missing. Of fewer than 40,000 clones in the sample, roughly nine tenths were seen once. The sequenced sample was CD4+ T cells from peripheral blood mononuclear cells, obtained in the first trimester of pregnancy. These receptors all stem from a female donor in good health, enrolled as a control in a pregnancy study.

The table lists this clone with a few counts. The rearrangement links TRBV6-1 to TRBJ2-5; TRBD1 agrees at 7 bases. The V and J ends lost 4 bases and 4 bases, in that order; junction bases with no gene match: 12. CDR1 is MNHNS, CDR2 SASEGT, per germline. CDR3 length: 16 amino acids. CDR3 in amino acids: CASSGGQVGLRETQYF. As DNA, the CDR3 is TGTGCCAGCAGTGGCGGACAGGTCGGTTTGCGAGAGACCCAGTACTTC.

The chain joins TRBV19 to TRBJ2-3; weak D call: TRBD1 (6 bases). CDR3 size: 17 residues. Germline CDR1 LNHDA, CDR2 SQIVND (reference sequence). Trimming cost V 5 bases and J 4 bases, with 22 bases left between them. The CDR3 reads CASSANRQEAGPDTQYF. The DNA for the CDR3 is TGTGCCAGTAGTGCAAACCGACAGGAAGCTGGGCCAGATACGCAGTATTTT.

The chain is built from TRBV19 and TRBJ2-2; 7 bases line up with TRBD2. The CDR3 covers 15 residues. From germline, CDR1 is LNHDA and CDR2 SQIVND (reference sequence). V gave up 3 bases and J gave up 5 bases; unmatched junction bases: 6. The CDR3 coding sequence is TGTGCCAGTAGTATTCGCGGGGGAGTGACCGGGGAGCTGTTTTTT. Amino acid sequence: CASSIRGGVTGELFF.

Concerning this clone: The sample carries other DNA sequences with the same CDR3. The rearrangement joins TRBV7-9 to TRBJ1-4; 7 bases line up with TRBD1. The V gene's germline CDR1 is SEHNR and CDR2 FQNEAQ (reference sequence). This CDR3 is 14 amino acids long. With V trimmed by 3 bases and J by 5 bases, 3 bases remained unmatched. CDR3 sequence (DNA): TGTGCCAGCAGCTTGGGACAGCCAAATGAAAAACTGTTTTTT. The encoded protein is CASSLGQPNEKLFF.

The chain employs TRBV6-5 and TRBJ2-2; D is possibly TRBD1 (7 bases). The V end was cut by 6 bases, the J end by 0 bases, with 11 bases between. The CDR3 runs 15 residues. CDR1 and CDR2 from the germline V gene are MNHEY and SVGAGI. CDR3 loop: CASRRGQSNTGELFF. The CDR3 DNA follows: TGTGCCAGCAGGCGGGGACAGTCGAACACCGGGGAGCTGTTTTTT.